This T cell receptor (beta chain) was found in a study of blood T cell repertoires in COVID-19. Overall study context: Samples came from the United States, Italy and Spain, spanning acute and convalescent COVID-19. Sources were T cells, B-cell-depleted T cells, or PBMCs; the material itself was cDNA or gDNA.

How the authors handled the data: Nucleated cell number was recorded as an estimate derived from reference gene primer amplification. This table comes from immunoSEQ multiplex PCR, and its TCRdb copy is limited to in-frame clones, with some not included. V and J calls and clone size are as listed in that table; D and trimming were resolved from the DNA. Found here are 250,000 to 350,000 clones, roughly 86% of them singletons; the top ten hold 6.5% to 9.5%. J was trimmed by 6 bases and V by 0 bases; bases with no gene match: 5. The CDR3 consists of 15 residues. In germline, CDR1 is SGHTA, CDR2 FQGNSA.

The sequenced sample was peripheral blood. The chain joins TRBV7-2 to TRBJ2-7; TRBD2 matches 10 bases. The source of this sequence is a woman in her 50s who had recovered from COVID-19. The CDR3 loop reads CASSLALAGEGEQYF. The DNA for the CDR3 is TGTGCCAGCAGCTTAGCGCTAGCGGGAGAGGGCGAGCAGTACTTC. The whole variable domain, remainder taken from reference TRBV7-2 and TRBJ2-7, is GAGVSQSPSNKVTEKGKDVELRCDPISGHTALYWYRQSLGQGLEFLIYFQGNSAPDKSGLPSDRFSAERTGGSVSTLTIQRTQQEDSAVYLCASSLALAGEGEQYFGPGTRLTVT.